This T cell receptor beta chain was documented in a study of metastatic and nonmetastatic thyroid tumors. Trimming pared 9 bases from V and 2 bases from J, leaving 14 bases between. CDR3 length: 14 amino acids. CDR1 and CDR2 from the germline V gene are SNHLY and FYNNEI. Using MiXCR, TCRdb re-called clones from the PCR reads. The data hold 20,000 or so clones, with around 16% observed a single time. This clone showed up many times. All patients were untreated before thyroid surgery. The V call is TRBV2, the J call TRBJ1-5; D not resolved. Sequencing was done on a sample of blood. The TCR comes from a female donor with papillary thyroid cancer or a benign thyroid nodule (not recorded which). Some clones in this sample may be carry-over from other donors' samples. The CDR3 sequence: CASGPGGGNQPQHF. The CDR3 DNA sequence: TGTGCCAGTGGGCCGGGCGGCGGCAATCAGCCCCAGCATTTT.